The rows below give T cell receptor beta chains drawn from one sample of a study of vaccination and CD4 T cells after COVID-19. Their antigens remain unidentified. One entry per CDR3 protein, called by TCRdb with MiXCR from the PCR reads. The data contain some 25,000 distinct CDR3 sequences, around two fifths of them singletons. The sequencing input was CD4+ T cells from blood, cultured in vitro. These receptor sequences come from a human donor who had recovered from COVID-19. CDR3s include the opening cysteine and the closing phenylalanine or tryptophan. D genes are given only for firm matches. Expanded clones are given a class, and other clones once, few, many or no size at all.

cdr3_nt: TGTGCCAGCTCAGCCCGAGGCGGGAGCTCCTACGAGCAGTACTTC
cdr3_aa: CASSARGGSSYEQYF
clone_size: .
j_call: TRBJ2-7
v_call: TRBV18
d_call: TRBD2

cdr3_nt: TGTGCCAGCAGCTTAGCGCAGGTAGCGGGGGCTCGGCCAGATACGCAGTATTTT
cdr3_aa: CASSLAQVAGARPDTQYF
clone_size: .
j_call: TRBJ2-3
v_call: TRBV7-2
d_call: TRBD2

cdr3_nt: TGTGCCACCAGCAGAGCAGGGGGGCGAGGGTACAATGAGCAGTTCTTC
cdr3_aa: CATSRAGGRGYNEQFF
clone_size: few
j_call: TRBJ2-1
v_call: TRBV15
d_call: .

cdr3_nt: TGTGCCTGGAGTGTGTTAGGACTAGCTTACACAGATACGCAGTATTTT
cdr3_aa: CAWSVLGLAYTDTQYF
clone_size: few
j_call: TRBJ2-3
v_call: TRBV30
d_call: TRBD2

cdr3_nt: TGTGCCAGCAGTTACGAACGGGATCAGCCCCAGCATTTT
cdr3_aa: CASSYERDQPQHF
clone_size: .
j_call: TRBJ1-5
v_call: TRBV6-5
d_call: .

cdr3_nt: TGTGCCAGCAGCCAATCCCAGCAAGAGACCCAGTACTTC
cdr3_aa: CASSQSQQETQYF
clone_size: .
j_call: TRBJ2-5
v_call: TRBV14
d_call: .

cdr3_nt: TGCAGTGCACCCCGGGACGAATACTACGAGCAGTACTTC
cdr3_aa: CSAPRDEYYEQYF
clone_size: .
j_call: TRBJ2-7
v_call: TRBV20-1
d_call: .

cdr3_nt: TGCGCCAGCAGTGTCAGGGCTAGCGGGTCCTACGAGCAGTACTTC
cdr3_aa: CASSVRASGSYEQYF
clone_size: .
j_call: TRBJ2-7
v_call: TRBV10-2
d_call: TRBD2

cdr3_nt: TGCAGTGCTAGGGAGGATACCGGGCCCGCCTATGGCTACACCTTC
cdr3_aa: CSAREDTGPAYGYTF
clone_size: .
j_call: TRBJ1-2
v_call: TRBV20-1
d_call: .

cdr3_nt: TGTGCCAGCAGCTTAGCCCCTAGCGGGAGAGGATACAATGAGCAGTTCTTC
cdr3_aa: CASSLAPSGRGYNEQFF
clone_size: .
j_call: TRBJ2-1
v_call: TRBV11-2
d_call: TRBD2

cdr3_nt: TGTGCCACCAGTGACGCTGGACAGGGACAAGAGACCCAGTACTTC
cdr3_aa: CATSDAGQGQETQYF
clone_size: few
j_call: TRBJ2-5
v_call: TRBV24-1
d_call: TRBD1

cdr3_nt: TGCGCCAGCAGCTTCGACCCAAAGCAGGATACGCAGTATTTT
cdr3_aa: CASSFDPKQDTQYF
clone_size: .
j_call: TRBJ2-3
v_call: TRBV5-1
d_call: .